This T cell receptor (beta chain) came from a study of tumor-infiltrating lymphocytes in primary liver carcinoma. Study-level results: The study found only about 7.5-25% of top clones in all five tumor regions. When set against blood, tumors had a significantly higher top-250-clone fraction (p = 0.039).

In regard to this clonotype: Antigen: not known. One junction end does not reproduce the germline sequence, and a read error may be involved.

Between about 17 and 34 mg of unsorted bulk tissue served as the source from which RNA and DNA were co-extracted. Total RNA (around 0.45 ug) served as template for TCR beta cDNA synthesis primed by a constant-region primer. Employing slightly modified ARM-PCR, three nested multiplex PCR rounds were run, and these gave rise to the TCR beta libraries. Running roughly 10 cycles apiece, the first two PCR rounds relied on TRBV1-TRBV30 forward primers together with a C-beta reverse primer. TCRdb fed the multiplex PCR reads into MiXCR, producing one record per CDR3 protein. The data show 100,000 or so distinct CDR3 sequences, around 73% seen once. The germline V gene encodes CDR1 SQVTM and CDR2 ANQGSEA. The CDR3 length is 14 residues.

This TCR was sampled from a woman in her sixties with primary liver carcinoma and hepatitis B virus infection. Sequenced material: liver tumor tissue from sampling region 2. As for subset: tumor region T2, inferior pole. This chain uses TRBV29-1 with TRBJ2-6; maybe TRBD2 (6 bases). The CDR3 DNA reads as TGCAGCGTTAGGCGGGTCAGGGAGGCCGACGTCCTGACTTTC. Protein: CSVRRVREADVLTF.